This T cell receptor (beta chain) was identified in a study of CD8+ T cells in alopecia areata. Germline CDR1 reads SQVTM; CDR2 reads ANQGSEA. The V and J ends lost 1 base and 0 bases, in that order; junction bases with no gene match: 14. The CDR3 totals 19 residues. Extracted from the samples, RNA was reverse transcribed into cDNA to serve as the sequencing template. The protocol was immunoSEQ multiplex PCR, while the TCRdb copy is restricted to in-frame clones and leaves out a portion. Of 200,000 to 250,000 clones listed, around 62% are singletons. This sequence joins TRBV29-1 and TRBJ2-3; 9 bases agree with TRBD2. The TCR was taken from a human donor with alopecia areata. Sample: CD4+ T cells sorted from blood, taken at week 0. This chain's CDR3 is CSVEVGLAGDHPSTDTQYF. For the CDR3, the DNA is TGCAGCGTTGAAGTGGGGTTAGCGGGAGACCACCCTAGCACAGATACGCAGTATTTT.